This passage covers 17 T cell receptor beta chains from one sample sequenced in a study of blood T cell repertoires in COVID-19. Libraries were prepared by immunoSEQ multiplex PCR; TCRdb keeps only in-frame clonotypes and omits some of them. The data hold about 220,000 clones, with around 82% observed a single time. The source material was peripheral blood. All receptors derive from a woman older than 75 with acute or convalescent COVID-19.

This clone appeared a few times. The V and J genes are TRBV6-5 and TRBJ1-3, with unresolved D. The germline V gene encodes CDR1 MNHEY and CDR2 SVGAGI. Trimming left V 8 bases short and J 0 bases short, with 5 bases between. CDR3 length: 12 residues. The CDR3 protein is CASFYSGNTIYF. The DNA for the CDR3 is TGTGCCAGCTTTTACTCTGGAAACACCATATATTTT.

This chain connects TRBV7-9 to TRBJ2-1; D perhaps matches TRBD2 (5 bases). V dropped 2 bases and J dropped 7 bases, with 9 bases sitting between them. The CDR3 extends over 13 amino acids. Germline V gives CDR1 SEHNR, CDR2 FQNEAQ (reference sequence). The CDR3 DNA is TGTGCCAGCAGCTTAACCGGCGGGAATGAGCAGTTCTTC. Its translation: CASSLTGGNEQFF.

This chain connects TRBV5-8 to TRBJ1-6, with 7 positions matching TRBD1. The CDR3 loop spans 13 amino acids. The J segment lost 10 bases and the V segment lost 4 bases, leaving 5 bases of the junction unmatched. In germline, CDR1 is SGHTS, CDR2 YDEGEE. CDR3 in DNA: TGTGCCAGCAGCCCGGGACAGCACTCACCCCTCCACTTT. Translated, it gives CASSPGQHSPLHF.

The gene calls are TRBV6-5 and TRBJ1-1; maybe TRBD1 (6 bases). V lost 7 bases, J lost 11 bases, and 23 bases lay in between. CDR1 is MNHEY and CDR2 is SVGAGI in the germline V gene. This CDR3 spans 14 amino acids. CDR3 loop: CASTQGQPEKRAFF. CDR3 DNA sequence: TGTGCCAGCACTCAAGGACAGCCTGAGAAACGGGCTTTCTTT.

V is TRBV3-1 (or the pseudogene TRBV3-2) and J is TRBJ1-4; possible D gene TRBD1, 6 bases. CDR1 LGHDT and CDR2 YNNKEL come from the germline V gene (reference sequence). This CDR3 is built from 14 residues. Deletions cut 4 bases from V and 8 bases from J, with 14 bases between. CDR3 region: CASSPRTDGEKLFF. In DNA, the CDR3 is TGTGCCAGCAGCCCCCGGACAGACGGCGAAAAACTGTTTTTT.

The V and J genes are TRBV7-9 and TRBJ1-1; D not resolved. This CDR3 has 14 residues. V was clipped by 0 bases and J by 1 base, with 6 bases between them. Germline V gene sequence: CDR1 SEHNR, CDR2 FQNEAQ (reference sequence). The CDR3 spells CASSLARQNTEAFF. The CDR3 DNA is TGTGCCAGCAGCTTAGCGCGTCAGAACACTGAAGCTTTCTTT.

The rearrangement joins TRBV3-1 (or the pseudogene TRBV3-2) to TRBJ1-6; TRBD1 is a possible D gene (6 bases). The V end was cut by 1 base, the J end by 2 bases, with 15 bases between. The CDR3 length is 18 residues. Per germline, CDR1 LGHDT and CDR2 YNNKEL (reference sequence). This CDR3 reads CASSQGAPGDAYNSPLHF. DNA of the CDR3: TGTGCCAGCAGCCAAGGGGCCCCAGGGGACGCCTATAATTCACCCCTCCACTTT.

The DNA for the CDR3 is TGTGCCAGCAGCCACCTAGCGGGGCGGACCTACGAGCAGTACTTC. Translation gives CASSHLAGRTYEQYF. The V call is TRBV5-6, the J call TRBJ2-7; TRBD2 aligns across 9 bases. The CDR3 consists of 15 residues. Germline V gene sequence: CDR1 SGHDT, CDR2 YYEEEE. The junction had 7 bases not matched to a gene; V was cut back by 4 bases and J by 2 bases. Together with reference TRBV5-6 and TRBJ2-7, the CDR3 gives the full variable domain: DAGVTQSPTHLIKTRGQQVTLRCSPKSGHDTVSWYQQALGQGPQFIFQYYEEEERQRGNFPDRFSGHQFPNYSSELNVNALLLGDSALYLCASSHLAGRTYEQYFGPGTRLTVT.

The chain links TRBV2 to TRBJ1-4, with 7 bases fitting TRBD1. This CDR3 has 14 amino acids. V trimming: 10 bases; J trimming: 0 bases; junction bases outside the gene matches: 5. Germline V gene data show CDR1 as SNHLY and CDR2 as FYNNEI. The CDR3 DNA reads as TGTGCCACCCGGGACAGTCCAACTAATGAAAAACTGTTTTTT. It encodes CATRDSPTNEKLFF.

V gene TRBV5-4 combines with J gene TRBJ2-7; possibly TRBD2 for D (6 bases). Trimming left V 4 bases short and J 1 base short, with 15 bases between. The CDR3 is 15 amino acids. Germline V gene sequence: CDR1 SGHNT, CDR2 YYREEE (reference sequence). CDR3 bases: TGTGCCAGCAGCCTGGAGGCGGGGATTTCCTACGAGCAGTACTTC. It specifies CASSLEAGISYEQYF.

This chain uses TRBV6-5 with TRBJ1-6; possibly TRBD1 for D (5 bases). V lost 5 bases, J lost 10 bases, and 15 bases lay in between. Germline V gene data show CDR1 as MNHEY and CDR2 as SVGAGI. The CDR3 is 14 residues long. CDR3 sequence: CASSTVGRDSPLHF. The CDR3 bases are TGTGCCAGCAGTACTGTAGGGAGGGACTCACCCCTCCACTTT.

This clone was picked up a small number of times. This rearrangement joins TRBV9 to TRBJ1-1, with TRBD1 identical over 10 bases. The germline CDR1 and CDR2 sequences are SGDLS and YYNGEE. The CDR3 totals 19 residues. With V trimmed by 4 bases and J by 2 bases, 17 bases remained unmatched. The CDR3 DNA reads TGTGCCAGCAGCCACACCTACGACCGGGACAGGGGATATAACACTGAAGCTTTCTTT. This sequence encodes CASSHTYDRDRGYNTEAFF.

CDR3 protein: CASSLARTGLTEAFF. The CDR3 nucleotides read TGTGCCAGCAGCTTAGCTCGGACAGGGCTCACTGAAGCTTTCTTT. The chain joins TRBV7-8 to TRBJ1-1; 8 nucleotides agree with TRBD1. Germline V gene sequence: CDR1 SGHVS, CDR2 FQNEAQ. With 0 bases clipped from V and 4 bases from J, the junction kept 4 bases outside the gene matches. The CDR3 loop spans 15 amino acids.

This clone was seen once. The V call is TRBV25-1, the J call TRBJ2-4; weak D call: TRBD2 (6 bases). V lost 2 bases and J lost 9, with 11 bases in between. The CDR3 totals 13 residues. Germline CDR1 and CDR2: MGHDK and SYGVNS. The DNA for the CDR3 is TGTGCCAGCAGTGAAGGGGGAGGTGCCATTCAGTACTTC. It codes for CASSEGGGAIQYF.

This chain links TRBV7-8 with TRBJ2-3; 11 positions match TRBD2. The length of the CDR3 is 17 residues. Trimming at V came to 5 bases and at J to 0 bases, leaving 7 bases not matched to a gene. The germline V gene has CDR1 SGHVS and CDR2 FQNEAQ. The CDR3 DNA reads TGTGCCAGCAGCCCACATCTAGCGGGGGGCAGCACAGATACGCAGTATTTT. Its protein product is CASSPHLAGGSTDTQYF.

This chain uses TRBV6-2 or TRBV6-3 with TRBJ2-2; 10 bases fit TRBD1. J was trimmed by 5 bases and V by 5 bases; bases with no gene match: 8. The CDR3 has 16 residues. CDR1 is MNHEY, CDR2 SVGEGT, per germline. The CDR3 DNA is TGTGCCAGCAGTAAATGGACAGGGGGGCGAACCGGGGAGCTGTTTTTT. Translation: CASSKWTGGRTGELFF.

This clone was detected a few times. The CDR3, as DNA: TGTGCCAGCAGTCCTTCAGGAGGAAATAATGAAAAACTGTTTTTT. Its translation: CASSPSGGNNEKLFF. The chain recombines TRBV6-6 with TRBJ1-4; no clear D gene. Looked up from germline, CDR1 is MNHNY and CDR2 is SVGAGI (reference sequence). Trimming pared 5 bases from V and 4 bases from J, leaving 14 bases between. This CDR3 has 15 residues.